This TCR beta chain was obtained from a study of CD8 T cells in ankylosing spondylitis. For this clonotype: Its specificity is unknown.

By quantitative 5'-RACE with molecular barcodes, the TCR beta libraries were made. TCRdb reanalysed the 5' RACE reads using MiXCR and keeps one entry per CDR3 protein. The table records 30,000 or so distinct CDR3 sequences, about 5.3% of them present only once. Study-level results: Disease-linked clones reportedly showed significant enrichment in matched ankylosing spondylitis synovial fluid. One TCR beta motif, made up of several highly homologous variants, appeared characteristic of ankylosing spondylitis blood.

This CDR3 has 16 amino acids. Germline V gives CDR1 SGDLS, CDR2 YYNGEE. The V and J ends lost 6 bases and 1 base respectively, with 16 bases between them. The specimen sequenced was blood, either unsorted or a sorted T cell fraction (not recorded which). The sequence came from a female donor with ankylosing spondylitis or in good health (not recorded which). This chain joins TRBV9 and TRBJ2-2; tentative D call: TRBD2 (6 bases). CDR3 residues: CASNVGQGGNTGELFF. CDR3 nucleotide sequence: TGTGCCAGCAATGTCGGGCAGGGAGGGAACACCGGGGAGCTGTTTTTT.